The rows below give T cell receptor beta chains drawn from one sample of a study of multiple sclerosis patients with progressive multifocal leukoencephalopathy. The table came from immunoSEQ multiplex PCR; TCRdb's copy has only in-frame clones and leaves some out. The data contain more than 30,000 clones, around 93% of them seen just once; the ten biggest clones take up 1.9%. Source material: PBMCs. The receptors originated from a man aged 30-40 years with multiple sclerosis. Both conserved end residues are part of each CDR3. Fields, in order: D gene, V gene, J gene, clone size, CDR3 protein, CDR3 DNA. D genes are given only for firm matches. Clone size appears in some rows only: once, few, many, or a class for an expanded clone.

NA,TRBV4-3,TRBJ2-5,NA,CASSQEGRVETQYF,TGCGCCAGCAGCCAAGAAGGCAGGGTAGAGACCCAGTACTTC
NA,TRBV5-1,TRBJ2-3,NA,CASSFHFSRRDTQYF,TGCGCCAGCAGCTTTCATTTTTCGCGGAGGGATACGCAGTATTTT
NA,TRBV6-5,TRBJ1-4,NA,CASSPNSIDEKLFF,TGTGCCAGCAGTCCCAACAGTATCGATGAAAAACTGTTTTTT
NA,TRBV11-2,TRBJ2-6,NA,CASSLGQGYFSGANVLTF,TGTGCCAGCAGCTTAGGCCAGGGATATTTCTCTGGGGCCAACGTCCTGACTTTC
NA,TRBV7-8,TRBJ2-1,NA,CACNIEVSYNEQFF,TGTGCTTGCAACATAGAGGTCTCCTACAATGAGCAGTTCTTC
TRBD2,TRBV11-1,TRBJ2-1,NA,CASSLQASGRSSYNEQFF,TGTGCCAGCAGCTTACAGGCTAGCGGGAGATCGTCCTACAATGAGCAGTTCTTC
TRBD2,TRBV18,TRBJ2-3,NA,CASSPRRVAGGPSTDTQYF,TGTGCCAGCTCACCACGTAGAGTAGCGGGAGGGCCGAGTACAGATACGCAGTATTTT
TRBD1,TRBV5-6,TRBJ1-5,NA,CASSSQGASNQPQHF,TGTGCCAGCAGCTCGCAGGGGGCCAGCAATCAGCCCCAGCATTTT
NA,TRBV18,TRBJ2-4,NA,CASSPSTGGNGIQYF,TGTGCCAGCTCACCATCTACAGGCGGGAATGGCATTCAGTACTTC
TRBD1,TRBV10-3,TRBJ2-2,NA,CATSKTGVDTGELFF,TGTGCCACCAGCAAGACAGGGGTCGACACCGGGGAGCTGTTTTTT
NA,TRBV9,TRBJ1-4,NA,CASSVAGKDNEKLFF,TGTGCCAGCAGCGTAGCTGGAAAGGATAATGAAAAACTGTTTTTT
NA,TRBV5-6,TRBJ2-3,NA,CASSFMADTQYF,TGTGCCAGCAGCTTTATGGCAGATACGCAGTATTTT
TRBD2,TRBV4-3,TRBJ2-3,NA,CASSQRGLAGTTDTQYF,TGCGCCAGCAGCCAACGCGGACTAGCGGGCACCACAGATACGCAGTATTTT
TRBD2,TRBV7-6,TRBJ2-2,NA,CASSLNRGGRITGELFF,TGTGCCAGCAGCTTAAATCGTGGCGGGAGGATCACCGGGGAGCTGTTTTTT
NA,TRBV5-1,TRBJ1-5,NA,CASGLEPNQPQHF,TGCGCCAGCGGCTTGGAACCCAATCAGCCCCAGCATTTT
TRBD1,TRBV7-2,TRBJ1-4,NA,CASSGRQGGGEKLFF,TGTGCCAGCAGCGGTCGACAGGGGGGCGGTGAAAAACTGTTTTTT
NA,TRBV5-4,TRBJ1-2,NA,CASSLDGSHYGYTF,TGTGCCAGCAGCTTGGACGGCAGCCACTATGGCTACACCTTC
NA,TRBV6-5,TRBJ2-2,once,CASRNTGELFF,TGTGCCAGCAGGAACACCGGGGAGCTGTTTTTT
TRBD2,TRBV7-9,TRBJ2-3,NA,CASCLADRTDTQYF,TGTGCCAGCTGCCTAGCGGATCGCACAGATACGCAGTATTTT
TRBD2,TRBV7-9,TRBJ2-3,NA,CASSTRPSGREYTQYF,TGTGCCAGCAGCACCCGCCCTAGCGGGAGGGAATATACGCAGTATTTT
NA,TRBV19,TRBJ2-1,once,CASSTVTGEQFF,TGTGCCAGTTCGACTGTGACGGGCGAGCAGTTCTTC
NA,TRBV7-9,TRBJ2-1,NA,CASSLEGLGRTEQFF,TGTGCCAGCAGCTTAGAAGGGTTAGGGCGTACTGAGCAGTTCTTC
NA,TRBV19,TRBJ1-2,few,CASSAKGHGYTF,TGTGCCAGTAGTGCCAAGGGGCATGGCTACACCTTC